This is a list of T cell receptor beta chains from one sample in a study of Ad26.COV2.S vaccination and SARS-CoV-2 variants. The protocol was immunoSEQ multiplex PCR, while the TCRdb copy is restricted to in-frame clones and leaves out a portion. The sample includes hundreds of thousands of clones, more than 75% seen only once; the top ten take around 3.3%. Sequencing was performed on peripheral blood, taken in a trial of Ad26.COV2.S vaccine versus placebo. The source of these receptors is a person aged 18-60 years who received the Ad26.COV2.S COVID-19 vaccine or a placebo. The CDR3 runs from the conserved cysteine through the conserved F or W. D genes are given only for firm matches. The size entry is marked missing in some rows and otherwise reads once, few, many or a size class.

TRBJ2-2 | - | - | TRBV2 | CASRGQKNTGELFF | TGTGCCAGCAGAGGACAGAAGAACACCGGGGAGCTGTTTTTT
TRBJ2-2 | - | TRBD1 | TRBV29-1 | CSVRYRGLNTGELFF | TGCAGCGTTCGGTACAGGGGGCTGAACACCGGGGAGCTGTTTTTT
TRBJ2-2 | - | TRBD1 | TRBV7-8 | CASSPRIGSDRVNTGELFF | TGTGCCAGCAGCCCACGGATTGGCTCGGACAGGGTGAACACCGGGGAGCTGTTTTTT
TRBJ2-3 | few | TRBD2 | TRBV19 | CASTPGLAPSTDTQYF | TGTGCCAGTACCCCAGGACTAGCTCCTAGCACAGATACGCAGTATTTT
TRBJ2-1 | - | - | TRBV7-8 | CASQGYNEQFF | TGTGCCAGCCAAGGATACAATGAGCAGTTCTTC
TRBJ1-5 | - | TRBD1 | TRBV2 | CASRIHRDRANQPQHF | TGTGCCAGCAGAATTCACCGGGACAGGGCAAATCAGCCCCAGCATTTT
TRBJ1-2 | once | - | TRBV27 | CASTLAPPENEYGYTF | TGTGCCAGCACTCTTGCCCCCCCGGAGAATGAATATGGCTACACCTTC
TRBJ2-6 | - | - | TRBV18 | CASSPRAQTGANVLTF | TGTGCCAGCTCACCAAGGGCACAAACTGGGGCCAACGTCCTGACTTTC
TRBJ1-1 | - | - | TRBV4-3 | CASSQDLARLEAFF | TGCGCCAGCAGTCAAGACCTGGCGAGGCTTGAAGCTTTCTTT
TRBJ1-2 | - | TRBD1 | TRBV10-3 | CAISGRQGGDGYTF | TGTGCCATCAGTGGCAGACAGGGAGGAGATGGCTACACCTTC
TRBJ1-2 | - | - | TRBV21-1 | CAGGGNYGYTF | TGTGCGGGGGGCGGCAACTATGGCTACACCTTC
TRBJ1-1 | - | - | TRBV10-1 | CASSPTVGLGNTEAFF | TGCGCCAGCAGCCCCACAGTAGGGTTGGGGAACACTGAAGCTTTCTTT
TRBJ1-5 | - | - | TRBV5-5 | CASSLLGQGNQPQHF | TGTGCCAGCAGCTTGTTGGGTCAGGGAAATCAGCCCCAGCATTTT
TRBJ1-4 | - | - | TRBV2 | CASSNNRAEYEKLFF | TGTGCCAGCAGCAACAACCGGGCCGAGTATGAAAAACTGTTTTTT
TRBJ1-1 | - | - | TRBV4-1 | CASSQWTGSGTEAFF | TGCGCCAGCAGCCAATGGACCGGGAGTGGCACTGAAGCTTTCTTT
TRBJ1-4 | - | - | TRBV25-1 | CASSGPVFGVNEKLFF | TGTGCCAGCAGTGGCCCCGTCTTTGGTGTTAATGAAAAACTGTTTTTT
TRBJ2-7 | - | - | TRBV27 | CASRGPSNYEQYF | TGTGCCAGCAGGGGGCCGAGTAACTACGAGCAGTACTTC
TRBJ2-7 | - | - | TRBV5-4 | CASSPGSSYEQYF | TGTGCCAGCAGCCCAGGGTCCTCCTACGAGCAGTACTTC
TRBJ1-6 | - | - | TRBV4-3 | CASSQDRRDSPLHF | TGCGCCAGCAGCCAAGATCGGAGGGATTCACCCCTCCACTTT
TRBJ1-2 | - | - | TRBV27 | CASSHDAVGYGYTF | TGTGCCAGCAGTCATGACGCAGTGGGATATGGCTACACCTTC
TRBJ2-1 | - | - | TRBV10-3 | CAISESGEQFF | TGTGCCATCAGTGAGTCAGGGGAGCAGTTCTTC
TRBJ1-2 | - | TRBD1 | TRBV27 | CASSDGQGVLGYTF | TGTGCCAGCAGTGATGGACAGGGGGTTCTTGGCTACACCTTC
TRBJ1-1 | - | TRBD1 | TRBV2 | CASTPDKTGFETEAFF | TGTGCCAGCACCCCGGATAAGACAGGGTTCGAAACTGAAGCTTTCTTT
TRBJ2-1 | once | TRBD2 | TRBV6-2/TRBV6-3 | CASSYPTSGRGGEQFF | TGTGCCAGCAGTTACCCGACTAGCGGGAGAGGCGGTGAGCAGTTCTTC
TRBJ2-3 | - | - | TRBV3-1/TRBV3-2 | CASSQTSTADTQYF | TGTGCCAGCAGCCAGACTAGTACAGCCGATACGCAGTATTTT
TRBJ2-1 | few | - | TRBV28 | CASNDGSSYNEQFF | TGTGCCAGCAATGACGGAAGCTCCTACAATGAGCAGTTCTTC
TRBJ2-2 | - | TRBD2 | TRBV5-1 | CASSTTSANTGELFF | TGCGCCAGCAGCACCACTAGCGCCAACACCGGGGAGCTGTTTTTT
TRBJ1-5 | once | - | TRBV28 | CASSLALRGSNQPQHF | TGTGCCAGCAGTTTAGCCCTTCGGGGCAGCAATCAGCCCCAGCATTTT
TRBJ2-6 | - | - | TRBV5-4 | CASSLEGSGANVLTF | TGTGCCAGCAGCTTGGAAGGCTCTGGGGCCAACGTCCTGACTTTC
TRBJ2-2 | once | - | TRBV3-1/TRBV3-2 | CASSHRRVSTGELFF | TGTGCCAGCAGCCATCGAAGGGTGTCCACCGGGGAGCTGTTTTTT
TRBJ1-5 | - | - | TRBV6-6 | CASSNQGSNQPQHF | TGTGCCAGCAGTAACCAGGGGAGCAATCAGCCCCAGCATTTT
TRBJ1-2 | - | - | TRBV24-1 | CATSVGQSNYGYTF | TGTGCCACCAGTGTCGGACAGTCTAACTATGGCTACACCTTC